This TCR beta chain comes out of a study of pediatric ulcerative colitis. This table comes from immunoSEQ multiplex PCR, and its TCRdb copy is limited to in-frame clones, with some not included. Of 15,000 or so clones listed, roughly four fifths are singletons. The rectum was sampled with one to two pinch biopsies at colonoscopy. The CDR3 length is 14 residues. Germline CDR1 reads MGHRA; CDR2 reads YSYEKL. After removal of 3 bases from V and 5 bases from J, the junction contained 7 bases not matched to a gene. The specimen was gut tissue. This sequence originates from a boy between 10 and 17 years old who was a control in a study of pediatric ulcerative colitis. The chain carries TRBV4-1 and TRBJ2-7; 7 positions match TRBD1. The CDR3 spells CASSHAGTVDEQYF. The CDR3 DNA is TGCGCCAGCAGCCACGCCGGGACAGTCGACGAGCAGTACTTC.